A single sample gave rise to the 5 T cell receptor beta chains below, sequenced in a study of human T cells and chemical hapten exposure. Each CDR3 protein is one row after TCRdb ran MiXCR on the RACE reads. The data show 190,000 or so distinct CDR3 sequences, 25% to 35% seen once. Time point: pre-sensitization, week 0. Treatment of the sample: therapeutic diphenylcyclopropenone sensitization with weekly scalp DPC. The sample in question was whole blood, obtained in connection with sensitization to the hapten diphenylcyclopropenone (DPC). The receptors here all came from a woman in her 30s with alopecia areata. Some clones in this sample may be carry-over from other donors' samples.

The rearrangement joins TRBV2 to TRBJ1-5, with D possibly matching TRBD1 (6 bases). The V gene's germline CDR1 is SNHLY and CDR2 FYNNEI. This CDR3 is built from 15 residues. With 2 bases removed from V and 4 bases from J, the gap between germline ends came to 12 bases. DNA of the CDR3: TGTGCCAGCAGTGAATTCGGAGGGGGAAATCAGCCCCAGCATTTT. Protein product: CASSEFGGGNQPQHF.

This clonotype was detected only a few times. The CDR3 spells CASSLTGEKTYEQYF. In nucleotides, the CDR3 is TGTGCCAGCAGCTTGACAGGGGAGAAGACCTACGAGCAGTACTTC. This chain joins TRBV28 and TRBJ2-7; 8 bases agree with TRBD1. Unmatched junction bases numbered 9, after V lost 6 bases and J lost 2 bases. CDR1 MDHEN and CDR2 SYDVKM come from the germline V gene. The length of the CDR3 is 15 residues.

The chain is built from TRBV28 and TRBJ2-1, with 10 bases that match TRBD2. The CDR3 totals 12 residues. Germline values: CDR1 MDHEN, CDR2 SYDVKM. Germline trimming cut 9 bases from V and 7 bases from J; bases unmatched to any gene: 3. The CDR3, as DNA: TGTGCCAGTCGTAGCGGGGGGAATGAGCAGTTCTTC. Its protein product is CASRSGGNEQFF.

This chain connects TRBV7-2 to TRBJ1-3; a weak D match, TRBD1 (5 bases). This CDR3 has 14 residues. Germline lookup yields CDR1 SGHTA and CDR2 FQGNSA. V lost 4 bases and J lost 0, with 7 bases in between. The CDR3, as DNA: TGTGCCAGCAGCTGGGGGGGCTCTGGAAACACCATATATTTT. Translating gives CASSWGGSGNTIYF.

V is TRBV4-3 and J is TRBJ2-3, with 12 bases fitting TRBD2. The CDR3 sequence is 17 residues long. The germline CDR1 and CDR2 sequences are LGHNA and YSLEER. V lost 4 bases to trimming and J lost 5 bases; unmatched junction nucleotides: 10. CDR3 in amino acids: CASSPDPSGGAKDTQYF. The CDR3 DNA reads TGCGCCAGCAGCCCAGACCCTAGCGGGGGGGCCAAAGATACGCAGTATTTT.